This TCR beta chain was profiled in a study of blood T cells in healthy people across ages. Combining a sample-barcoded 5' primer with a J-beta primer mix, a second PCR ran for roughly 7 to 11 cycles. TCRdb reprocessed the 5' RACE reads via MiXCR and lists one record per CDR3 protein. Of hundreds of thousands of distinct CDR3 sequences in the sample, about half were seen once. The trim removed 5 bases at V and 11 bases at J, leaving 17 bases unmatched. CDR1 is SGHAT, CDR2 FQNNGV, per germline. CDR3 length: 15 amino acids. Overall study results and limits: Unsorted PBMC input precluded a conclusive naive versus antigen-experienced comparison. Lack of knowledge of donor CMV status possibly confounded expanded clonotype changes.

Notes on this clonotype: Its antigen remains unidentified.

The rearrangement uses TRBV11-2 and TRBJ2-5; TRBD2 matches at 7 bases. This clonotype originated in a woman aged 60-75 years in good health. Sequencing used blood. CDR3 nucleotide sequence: TGTGCCAGCAGCCTCGGACTAGTGGTTTCCAATGAGCAGTACTTC. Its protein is CASSLGLVVSNEQYF.